This TCR beta chain was recovered during a study of cytomegalovirus exposure and HLA in healthy donors. Study-level results: A later analysis showed TCR association rates differing by HLA locus, peaking at DRB1 and lowest at HLA-C.

This clone was recorded once. Its antigen is not known. The CDR3 consists of 13 residues. The germline CDR1 and CDR2 sequences are SGHTA and FQGTGA. Trimming removed 2 bases from V and 5 bases from J, with 7 bases in between. PCR used 60 Vbeta primers and 13 Jbeta primers. The table came from immunoSEQ multiplex PCR; TCRdb's copy has only in-frame clones and leaves some out. There are around 150,000 clones in the sample; roughly four fifths occur only once, and about 8.6% lies in the top ten. J is TRBJ2-1 and V is TRBV7-3; no reliable D call. The TCR originated in a woman between 45 and 60 years old in good health and CMV-seropositive. The sample comprised PBMCs. The CDR3 reads CASSLSRNNEQFF. The CDR3 nucleotides read TGTGCCAGCAGCTTATCCAGAAACAATGAGCAGTTCTTC.